A selection of T cell receptor beta chains follows, all from one sample in a study of early T cells in non-severe SARS-CoV-2 infection. TCRdb called the 5' RACE reads again in MiXCR, with one record for every CDR3 protein. Of 66,000 or so distinct CDR3 sequences in the sample, around 14% are singletons; the top ten hold roughly 8%. The material sequenced was whole blood. These receptors were obtained from an adult who was a healthcare worker with PCR-confirmed SARS-CoV-2 infection or an uninfected control (not recorded which). CDR3s include the opening cysteine and the closing phenylalanine or tryptophan. The D gene is left open where the match is weak. Rows may omit the clone size; those that give it use once, few, many or a size class.

J	size	V	D	DNA	CDR3
TRBJ2-1	many	TRBV7-6	-	TGTGCCAGCAGTAACCAAGTTGCCAATGAGCAGTTCTTC	CASSNQVANEQFF
TRBJ2-5	-	TRBV25-1	-	TGTGCCAGCCTAATAGCAGAGACCCAGTACTTC	CASLIAETQYF
TRBJ2-5	many	TRBV10-2	-	TGCGCCAGCGGAAAGTGGGAGACCCAGTACTTC	CASGKWETQYF
TRBJ2-3	few	TRBV20-1	-	TGCAGTGCTTCCCAAGGACGTACCGATACGCAGTATTTT	CSASQGRTDTQYF
TRBJ2-1	many	TRBV12-5	-	TGTGCTAGTGGTTTGGTACCCGGGGCCCGGGGGACCTACAATGAGCAGTTCTTC	CASGLVPGARGTYNEQFF
TRBJ2-1	many	TRBV28	TRBD1	TGTGCCAGCAGTCCCTGGGGGCAGGGGGCGCGGGAGCAGTTCTTC	CASSPWGQGAREQFF
TRBJ2-1	few	TRBV18	TRBD2	TGTGCCAGCTCACCATATGGGACTAGCGGGAGCTATGAGCAGTTCTTC	CASSPYGTSGSYEQFF
TRBJ1-1	many	TRBV11-2	-	TGTGCCAGCAGCTTAGAGGGGGGCCGGGGTGGCACTGAAGCTTTCTTT	CASSLEGGRGGTEAFF
TRBJ2-7	-	TRBV18	-	TGTGCCAGCTCTCCGGAGACATACTCCTACGAGCAGTACTTC	CASSPETYSYEQYF
TRBJ2-7	few	TRBV6-1	-	TGTGCCAGCAGTGTTTCTTACTCCTACGAGCAGTACTTC	CASSVSYSYEQYF
TRBJ2-7	few	TRBV29-1	-	TGCAGCGTTGAAAGTCTTGTAGGGGGCGAGCAGTACTTC	CSVESLVGGEQYF
TRBJ2-3	-	TRBV3-1	-	TGTGCCAGCAGCCAAGGGGGAGGAAGCACAGATACGCAGTATTTT	CASSQGGGSTDTQYF
TRBJ2-3	-	TRBV20-1	-	TGCAGTGCTACACCGGGGGATACGCAGTATTTT	CSATPGDTQYF
TRBJ2-2	-	TRBV10-3	TRBD2	TGTGCCATCAGTGCTTTGGCGGGAGGAAGTACCGGGGAGCTGTTTTTT	CAISALAGGSTGELFF
TRBJ2-3	few	TRBV29-1	-	TGCAGCGGGGCCGAGGCAGATACGCAGTATTTT	CSGAEADTQYF
TRBJ2-5	many	TRBV15	TRBD2	TGTGCCACCAGCAGACCTTTTGGGACTATACAAGAGACCCAGTACTTC	CATSRPFGTIQETQYF
TRBJ1-2	few	TRBV29-1	-	TGCAGCGTTGAAGGCACGGTCTATGGCTACACCTTC	CSVEGTVYGYTF
TRBJ2-1	-	TRBV30	-	TGTGCCTGGACGGGCTTTTCCGAGCAGTTCTTC	CAWTGFSEQFF
TRBJ2-1	many	TRBV6-2/TRBV6-3	TRBD2	TGTGCCAGCAGTTACTTAACTAGCGGGGAGATCAATGAGCAGTTCTTC	CASSYLTSGEINEQFF
TRBJ1-2	-	TRBV29-1	-	TGCAGCGTTGACCGGGGGCACTATGGCTACACCTTC	CSVDRGHYGYTF
TRBJ2-1	few	TRBV6-2/TRBV6-3	TRBD2	TGTGCCAGCAGTTATCCCGGGACTAGCGGACCGACCTACAATGAGCAGTTCTTC	CASSYPGTSGPTYNEQFF
TRBJ2-7	few	TRBV29-1	TRBD1	TGCAGCGCTGGACAGGGGATATACGAGCAGTACTTC	CSAGQGIYEQYF
TRBJ2-3	once	TRBV6-5	TRBD2	TGTGCCAGCAGTTACCTTAGCGGGAGAGGTGATACGCAGTATTTT	CASSYLSGRGDTQYF
TRBJ1-2	-	TRBV28	-	TGTGCCAGCAGTTTAGGGCAGCGGGGCTACACCTTC	CASSLGQRGYTF
TRBJ2-3	-	TRBV29-1	-	TGCAGCGTGACTCCCTCTAGCACAGATACGCAGTATTTT	CSVTPSSTDTQYF
TRBJ2-7	once	TRBV6-5	TRBD2	TGTGCCAGCAGTTTAACTAGCGGGAGCGACGAGCAGTACTTC	CASSLTSGSDEQYF
TRBJ2-5	-	TRBV28	-	TGTGCCAGCAGCCGAGGACCCTCAGAGACCCAGTACTTC	CASSRGPSETQYF
TRBJ1-6	-	TRBV5-6	TRBD1	TGTGCCAGCAGCACCGGACAGGGAAGGACACCCCTCCACTTT	CASSTGQGRTPLHF
TRBJ2-7	few	TRBV28	TRBD2	TGTGCCAGCAGTTTAGGACTAGCCTACGAGCAGTACTTC	CASSLGLAYEQYF
TRBJ1-1	many	TRBV10-2	-	TGCGCCAGCAGTGGTATCCGAACTGGCACCACTGAAGCTTTCTTT	CASSGIRTGTTEAFF
TRBJ2-1	-	TRBV6-6	-	TGTGCCAGCAGTCATTCGCGACACCTATACAATGAGCAGTTCTTC	CASSHSRHLYNEQFF
TRBJ2-5	few	TRBV29-1	-	TGCAGCGTTGAAGCGCTATTCCAAGAGACCCAGTACTTC	CSVEALFQETQYF
TRBJ2-7	few	TRBV7-2	-	TGTGCCAGCAGCTTAGCGGACTTCTACGAGCAGTACTTC	CASSLADFYEQYF
TRBJ2-1	few	TRBV7-3	-	TGTGCCAGCAGCCGCGGGACGCCTCCCAATGAGCAGTTCTTC	CASSRGTPPNEQFF
TRBJ2-7	many	TRBV7-6	TRBD1	TGTGCCAGCAGCTTCGGTGACAGGGTTTACTACGAGCAGTACTTC	CASSFGDRVYYEQYF
TRBJ2-7	many	TRBV9	-	TGTGCCAGCAGCCTGGGGGGTAGTTACGCCTACGAGCAGTACTTC	CASSLGGSYAYEQYF
TRBJ1-2	-	TRBV20-1	-	TGCAGTGCTAGAGATCCCATAACGGGGCCTTATGGCTACACCTTC	CSARDPITGPYGYTF
TRBJ2-7	-	TRBV29-1	TRBD2	TGCAGCGGCGGGACTAGCGGGGCCTACGAGCAGTACTTC	CSGGTSGAYEQYF
TRBJ2-6	medium-sized	TRBV3-1	-	TGTGCCAGCAGCCAAGGTCCCAAGGACACCTCTGGGGCCAACGTCCTGACTTTC	CASSQGPKDTSGANVLTF
TRBJ2-7	many	TRBV7-2	TRBD2	TGTGCCAGCAGCTTCCGGACTAGCGGGTTCTACGAGCAGTACTTC	CASSFRTSGFYEQYF
TRBJ2-3	few	TRBV3-1	-	TGTGCCAGCAGTCCGTGGGCTTCTTCCCCTGGTTCGCAGTATTTT	CASSPWASSPGSQYF
TRBJ2-2	many	TRBV5-1	TRBD1	TGCGCCAGCAGCTTAGGCGACAGGGACACCGGGGAGCTGTTTTTT	CASSLGDRDTGELFF
TRBJ1-2	-	TRBV27	-	TGTGCCAGCAGTTTATCTTGGAACTATGGCTACACCTTC	CASSLSWNYGYTF
TRBJ2-3	-	TRBV11-2	TRBD2	TGTGCCAGCAGCCTAGCGAGCGGGATAAAAACAGATACGCAGTATTTT	CASSLASGIKTDTQYF
TRBJ1-3	-	TRBV9	-	TGTGCCAGCAGTTTGACCGTGACGGGCGCTGGAAACACCATATATTTT	CASSLTVTGAGNTIYF
TRBJ1-1	-	TRBV7-2	-	TGTGCCAGCAGCCAAATGCGGTCCACTGAAGCTTTCTTT	CASSQMRSTEAFF
TRBJ2-2	few	TRBV29-1	TRBD2	TGCAGCGTTGAAATGGGACTAGCGTCGGAGCTGTTTTTT	CSVEMGLASELFF
TRBJ2-7	many	TRBV20-1	-	TGCAGTGCTAGAGATCTGGTAGTCTACGAGCAGTACTTC	CSARDLVVYEQYF
TRBJ1-1	many	TRBV10-2	-	TGCGCCAGCAGTGTTGGGGCCAAGAACACTGAAGCTTTCTTT	CASSVGAKNTEAFF